These 26 T cell receptor beta chains share one sample of origin, sequenced in a study of post-analysis software for immune sequencing data. Study-wide points: Among four to six TRBV segments more frequent in patients than controls were TRBV5-6, TRBV5-1 and TRBV20-1.

Unique molecular identifiers were built into the TCR beta cDNA libraries. TCRdb recomputed calls from the PCR reads with MiXCR, one row per CDR3 protein. In the table there are 820,000 or so distinct CDR3 sequences, approximately 57% of which are singletons. These receptors are not linked to any known antigen. The sample was blood. Every receptor here comes from a girl between 10 and 17 years old with multiple sclerosis.

This clonotype has a handful of counts. The J gene is TRBJ1-2, the V gene TRBV2; D remains ambiguous. Trimming shortened V by 2 bases and J by 1 base, and 20 bases separated the two germline ends. The CDR3 extends over 18 amino acids. Germline values: CDR1 SNHLY, CDR2 FYNNEI. CDR3 DNA: TGTGCCAGCAGTGAATCCTGGGCGAGAGACGGGCTTAACTATGGCTACACCTTC. Protein sequence: CASSESWARDGLNYGYTF.

The CDR3 DNA follows: TGTGCCATCAGCCCCACAGGGCCAAGGAACACCGGGGAGCTGTTTTTT. Amino acids: CAISPTGPRNTGELFF. V usage is TRBV10-3 and J usage is TRBJ2-2; tentative D call: TRBD1 (6 bases). Trimming took off 6 bases at V and 1 base at J, with 15 bases between the two ends. CDR1 and CDR2 from the germline V gene are ENHRY and SYGVKD. The CDR3 extends over 16 amino acids.

This clonotype was observed a few times. This chain uses TRBV29-1 with TRBJ2-7; the D gene is possibly TRBD2 (6 bases). The CDR3 loop spans 14 amino acids. The germline V gene has CDR1 SQVTM and CDR2 ANQGSEA. V was clipped by 5 bases and J by 2 bases, with 16 bases between them. CDR3 sequence reads: CSVLLGDSAYEQYF. The CDR3 bases are TGCAGCGTTTTGCTAGGGGACTCCGCCTACGAGCAGTACTTC.

This clonotype was seen only once. The rearrangement joins TRBV7-9 to TRBJ2-7; D is tentatively TRBD1 or TRBD2 (5 bases each). CDR1 SEHNR and CDR2 FQNEAQ come from the germline V gene (reference sequence). Between the trimmed V and J ends, which lost 1 base and 2 bases, there was a span of 12 bases. The length of the CDR3 is 15 residues. CDR3 in amino acids: CASSLVPGTAYEQYF. The CDR3 DNA reads as TGTGCCAGCAGCTTAGTTCCAGGGACCGCCTACGAGCAGTACTTC.

V and J are TRBV9 and TRBJ1-2, with 8 nucleotides matching TRBD1. The CDR3 extends over 15 amino acids. CDR1 and CDR2 (germline): SGDLS, YYNGEE. With 2 bases clipped from V and 4 bases from J, the junction kept 7 bases outside the gene matches. The CDR3 loop reads CASSVAQGASYGYTF. CDR3 DNA sequence: TGTGCCAGCAGCGTTGCCCAGGGGGCTTCCTATGGCTACACCTTC.

This clonotype was picked up a small number of times. The chain uses TRBV20-1 and TRBJ1-5, with D possibly TRBD1 on 6 matching bases. V gave up 6 bases and J gave up 4 bases, with 13 bases separating them. The CDR3 runs to 13 residues. Looked up from germline, CDR1 is DFQATT and CDR2 is SNEGSKA (reference sequence). This CDR3 reads CSAGRQGNQPQHF. As DNA, the CDR3 is TGCAGTGCCGGTCGCCAGGGGAATCAGCCCCAGCATTTT.

This chain joins TRBV15 and TRBJ2-7; D is unresolved. Germline-derived CDR1 and CDR2 are LNHNV and YYDKDF (reference sequence). This CDR3 contains 14 residues. V was pared by 8 bases and J by 0 bases, with 14 bases between. DNA of the CDR3: TGTGCCACCCAGACGGCAAGAGCCTCCTACGAGCAGTACTTC. It is translated as CATQTARASYEQYF.

The rearrangement links TRBV5-1 to TRBJ2-7; 8 bases are a match to TRBD1. V dropped 4 bases and J dropped 1; count of bases not matched to a gene: 13. The germline V gene has CDR1 SGHRS and CDR2 YFSETQ. The CDR3 runs 17 residues. The CDR3 coding sequence is TGCGCCAGCAGCGGAGGCGATGGACAGGGTTTGTCCTACGAGCAGTACTTC. It specifies CASSGGDGQGLSYEQYF. Based on the CDR3 plus reference TRBV5-1 and TRBJ2-7, the full variable domain is KAGVTQTPRYLIKTRGQQVTLSCSPISGHRSVSWYQQTPGQGLQFLFEYFSETQRNKGNFPGRFSGRQFSNSRSEMNVSTLELGDSALYLCASSGGDGQGLSYEQYFGPGTRLTVT.

This clonotype came up a few times. The rearrangement uses TRBV20-1 and TRBJ2-7; 10 bases align to TRBD2. CDR1 and CDR2 (germline): DFQATT, SNEGSKA (reference sequence). This CDR3 region has 14 residues. Losses at the gene ends were 2 bases for V and 7 bases for J; bases not matched to a gene: 8. The CDR3 coding sequence is TGCAGTGCTAGACCCCGGACTAGCGGTTGGGAGCAGTACTTC. It is translated as CSARPRTSGWEQYF.

This clonotype was counted a single time. V is TRBV12-3 or TRBV12-4 and J is TRBJ1-2, with 9 bases fitting TRBD1. The CDR3 is 15 amino acids. V lost 6 bases to trimming and J lost 2 bases; unmatched junction nucleotides: 7. The CDR3 sequence is CASRIRDRANYGYTF. The CDR3 DNA follows: TGTGCCAGCAGGATCCGGGACAGGGCAAACTATGGCTACACCTTC.

The rearrangement links TRBV20-1 to TRBJ2-2, with D perhaps TRBD2 (5 bases). The CDR3 loop spans 12 amino acids. V lost 6 bases, J lost 6 bases, and 11 bases lay in between. The germline CDR1 and CDR2 sequences are DFQATT and SNEGSKA (reference sequence). This chain's CDR3 is CSAAAGAGELFF. In nucleotides, the CDR3 is TGCAGTGCAGCTGCGGGCGCCGGGGAGCTGTTTTTT.

The chain uses TRBV5-1 and TRBJ2-2; possible D gene TRBD1, 6 bases. V was cut by 0 bases and J by 9 bases, with 15 bases left in between. This CDR3 contains 15 residues. Germline V gives CDR1 SGHRS, CDR2 YFSETQ. CDR3: CASSLDGRGTRELFF. The CDR3 coding sequence is TGCGCCAGCAGCTTGGACGGCAGGGGAACGCGGGAGCTGTTTTTT.

This clonotype has at least ten counts. The chain recombines TRBV18 with TRBJ2-3; possible D gene TRBD1, 5 bases. This CDR3 has 13 amino acids. CDR1 is KGHSH, CDR2 LQKENI, per germline. V was cut by 8 bases and J by 3 bases, with 12 bases left in between. CDR3 sequence: CASSPPGTDTQYF. CDR3 coding DNA: TGTGCCAGCAGCCCCCCAGGGACAGATACGCAGTATTTT.

The rearrangement joins TRBV25-1 to TRBJ1-5; 8 nucleotides agree with TRBD1. After removal of 5 bases from V and 6 bases from J, the junction contained 6 bases not matched to a gene. Per germline, CDR1 MGHDK and CDR2 SYGVNS. This CDR3 contains 14 residues. In nucleotides, the CDR3 is TGTGCCAGCAGTATGACAGGGGATGGTCAGCCCCAGCATTTT. It encodes CASSMTGDGQPQHF. The entire variable domain, with the rest obtained from reference TRBV25-1 and TRBJ1-5, is as follows: EADIYQTPRYLVIGTGKKITLECSQTMGHDKMYWYQQDPGMELHLIHYSYGVNSTEKGDLSSESTVSRIRTEHFPLTLESARPSHTSQYLCASSMTGDGQPQHFGDGTRLSIL.

The chain is built from TRBV5-5 and TRBJ1-6, with TRBD1 as a possible D gene (5 bases). V shed 6 bases and J shed 7 bases, with 14 bases lying between them. From germline, CDR1 is SGHKS and CDR2 YYEKEE (reference sequence). The CDR3 has 14 residues. This chain's CDR3 is CASIWGLPNSPLHF. The DNA of the CDR3 is TGTGCCAGCATCTGGGGACTTCCGAATTCACCCCTCCACTTT.

CDR3 sequence reads: CASSHSFLGSGELFF. The DNA of the CDR3 is TGCGCCAGCAGCCATAGTTTTTTGGGTAGCGGGGAGCTGTTTTTT. The chain employs TRBV4-1 and TRBJ2-2, with D unclear. The CDR3 is 15 amino acids. V dropped 3 bases and J dropped 7 bases, with 15 bases sitting between them. Germline V gene data show CDR1 as MGHRA and CDR2 as YSYEKL.

This chain links TRBV29-1 with TRBJ2-1, with 8 nucleotides matching TRBD1. The CDR3 has 15 amino acids. With 6 bases clipped from V and 0 bases from J, the junction kept 7 bases outside the gene matches. Looked up from germline, CDR1 is SQVTM and CDR2 is ANQGSEA. The chain's CDR3 is CSVLRGHSSYNEQFF. Written as DNA, the CDR3 is TGCAGCGTACTCAGGGGGCACAGCTCCTACAATGAGCAGTTCTTC.

V usage is TRBV2 and J usage is TRBJ2-4; D is undetermined. The CDR3 contains 12 residues. Trimming left V 6 bases short and J 0 bases short, with 3 bases between. In germline, CDR1 is SNHLY, CDR2 FYNNEI. The CDR3 reads CASRVAKNIQYF. The CDR3 nucleotides are TGTGCCAGCAGGGTAGCCAAAAACATTCAGTACTTC.

This clonotype showed up just once. The genes are TRBV15 and TRBJ2-1; D is undetermined. Trimming pared 3 bases from V and 7 bases from J, leaving 7 bases between. The CDR3 is 12 residues long. From germline, CDR1 is LNHNV and CDR2 YYDKDF (reference sequence). The CDR3 region has the DNA TGTGCCACCAGCAGCTCCGGGAATGAGCAGTTCTTC. Translated, it gives CATSSSGNEQFF.

V is TRBV3-1 and J is TRBJ2-5; no clear D gene. There are 16 residues in the CDR3. Per the germline V gene, CDR1 is LGHDT and CDR2 is YNNKEL (reference sequence). Trimming stripped 3 bases from V and 2 bases from J, with 16 bases between. This CDR3 is CASSHPGRTIQETQYF. DNA of the CDR3: TGTGCCAGCAGCCACCCTGGGCGTACGATTCAAGAGACCCAGTACTTC.

The chain joins TRBV10-3 to TRBJ1-1; the match to TRBD1 covers 9 bases. V was pared by 6 bases and J by 8 bases, with 4 bases of the junction left unmatched. CDR3 length: 12 residues. The germline CDR1 and CDR2 sequences are ENHRY and SYGVKD. CDR3 loop: CAIRPGTGEAFF. CDR3 nucleotide sequence: TGTGCCATCAGGCCCGGGACAGGGGAAGCTTTCTTT.

This clonotype was detected a few times. The chain employs TRBV20-1 and TRBJ2-5; D may be TRBD1 (6 bases). V dropped 4 bases and J dropped 5 bases, with 14 bases sitting between them. This CDR3 contains 13 residues. CDR1 and CDR2 from the germline V gene are DFQATT and SNEGSKA (reference sequence). The CDR3 DNA sequence: TGCAGTGCTATGAGAGTCCAGGGGGAGACCCAGTACTTC. Translation: CSAMRVQGETQYF.

V gene TRBV19 combines with J gene TRBJ2-7; D is unresolved. The DNA end is a closer match to TRBJ2-4, so the J assignment may be wrong. This CDR3 is built from 14 residues. CDR1 LNHDA and CDR2 SQIVND come from the germline V gene (reference sequence). The CDR3 loop is CASTPSDSKNIQYF. The CDR3 DNA is TGTGCCAGTACTCCGTCGGATAGCAAAAACATTCAGTACTTC.

This chain links TRBV6-2 or TRBV6-3 with TRBJ2-3, with 10 nucleotides matching TRBD2. The germline V gene encodes CDR1 MNHEY and CDR2 SVGEGT. With 0 bases clipped from V and 2 bases from J, the junction kept 8 bases outside the gene matches. The CDR3 has 18 amino acids. The CDR3 DNA sequence: TGTGCCAGCAGTTACTCCGGAGCGGGACTAGCGTCCACAGATACGCAGTATTTT. Amino acid sequence: CASSYSGAGLASTDTQYF.

The chain employs TRBV20-1 and TRBJ2-5; tentative D call: TRBD2 (6 bases). The V gene's germline CDR1 is DFQATT and CDR2 SNEGSKA (reference sequence). Trimming removed 2 bases at V and 1 base at J, with 17 bases between. The CDR3 runs 16 residues. The CDR3 coding sequence is TGCAGTGCTAGACTTCGGACTACCAGACGCCAAGAGACCCAGTACTTC. Amino acid sequence: CSARLRTTRRQETQYF.

This clonotype was observed at least ten times. The chain joins TRBV20-1 to TRBJ1-2; unclear D gene. There are 12 residues in the CDR3. The V end was cut by 3 bases, the J end by 3 bases, with 8 bases between. Germline CDR1 and CDR2: DFQATT and SNEGSKA (reference sequence). The CDR3 region is CSASRTDYGYTF. As DNA, the CDR3 is TGCAGTGCTAGCCGGACCGACTATGGCTACACCTTC.